The 17 T cell receptor beta chains in this list originate from one sample, sequenced in a study of blood T cell repertoires in COVID-19. Sequenced by immunoSEQ multiplex PCR; TCRdb stores in-frame clones only, minus some. Among under 150,000 clones, approximately 90% were seen once, and the ten largest hold around 19%. Sequencing was done on a sample of peripheral blood. The receptors here all came from a man aged 50 to 59 with active or convalescent COVID-19.

The CDR3 is CASRPRLGTGVNLGTEAFF. In DNA, the CDR3 is TGTGCCAGCAGACCAAGACTCGGGACAGGGGTGAATTTGGGCACTGAAGCTTTCTTT. This sequence joins TRBV28 and TRBJ1-1, with TRBD1 matching over 10 bases. This CDR3 is built from 19 residues. V shed 6 bases and J 4 bases; nucleotides not matched to a gene: 20. In germline, CDR1 is MDHEN, CDR2 SYDVKM.

This clone appeared a few times. The chain joins TRBV2 to TRBJ1-5, with D uncertain. The ends were cut back, 6 bases at V and 0 bases at J, with 12 bases in the middle. The V gene's germline CDR1 is SNHLY and CDR2 FYNNEI. This CDR3 has 15 residues. The DNA for the CDR3 is TGTGCCAGCAGCGAACTCACAGTTAGCAATCAGCCCCAGCATTTT. It translates to CASSELTVSNQPQHF.

The chain employs TRBV12-3 or TRBV12-4 and TRBJ2-2; 8 bases match TRBD2. V was pared by 3 bases and J by 9 bases, with 3 bases of the junction left unmatched. This CDR3 has 13 amino acids. CDR3 nucleotides: TGTGCCAGCAGTTTGGGACTAGGCCGGGAGCTGTTTTTT. It codes for CASSLGLGRELFF.

The V and J genes are TRBV6-5 and TRBJ1-5; 7 bases are a match to TRBD1. Germline CDR1 is MNHEY and CDR2 is SVGAGI. The junction had 4 bases not matched to a gene; V was cut back by 6 bases and J by 2 bases. The CDR3 is 14 residues long. The CDR3 spells CASSRDRGNQPQHF. The CDR3 region has the DNA TGTGCCAGCAGCCGCGACAGGGGCAATCAGCCCCAGCATTTT.

The genes are TRBV25-1 and TRBJ1-2; TRBD1 matches 11 bases. V was clipped by 8 bases and J by 8 bases; unmatched bases: 13. Looked up from germline, CDR1 is MGHDK and CDR2 is SYGVNS. The CDR3 is made up of 15 amino acids. CDR3 in amino acids: CASEVPGQGAQGYTF. The CDR3, as DNA: TGTGCCAGCGAAGTTCCTGGACAGGGGGCGCAGGGCTACACCTTC.

The chain has TRBV27 and TRBJ1-1, with D hard to call. V lost 5 bases to trimming and J lost 0 bases, with 10 bases between them. This CDR3 is built from 14 residues. Germline V CDR1 and CDR2: MNHEY, SMNVEV (reference sequence). This chain's CDR3 is CASSPLVMNTEAFF. In DNA, the CDR3 is TGTGCCAGCAGTCCGTTAGTCATGAACACTGAAGCTTTCTTT.

The chain links TRBV6-5 to TRBJ2-7; TRBD1 is a possible D gene (6 bases). Trimming took 5 bases from V and 3 from J, leaving 14 bases between them. Germline-derived CDR1 and CDR2 are MNHEY and SVGAGI. The CDR3 has 14 amino acids. The CDR3 region has the DNA TGTGCCAGCAGTCCCACGGGACAAAACTACGAGCAGTACTTC. As protein: CASSPTGQNYEQYF.

The chain couples TRBV27 to TRBJ2-1; TRBD2 agrees at 8 bases. The CDR3 has 17 residues. Losses at the gene ends were 4 bases for V and 4 bases for J; bases not matched to a gene: 12. Germline loops: CDR1 MNHEY, CDR2 SMNVEV (reference sequence). The CDR3 DNA sequence: TGTGCCAGCAGTTCCCTCAGGGAGTTAGCGGGGTACAATGAGCAGTTCTTC. This encodes CASSSLRELAGYNEQFF.

The chain employs TRBV30 and TRBJ2-5; D unclear. V shed 2 bases and J shed 5 bases, with 9 bases lying between them. This CDR3 region has 12 residues. Germline values: CDR1 GTSNPN, CDR2 SVGIG (reference sequence). The CDR3 nucleotides read TGTGCCTGGAGTCCGTACGGGGAGACCCAGTACTTC. Translating gives CAWSPYGETQYF.

The chain is built from TRBV19 and TRBJ1-5; D perhaps matches TRBD1 (5 bases). From germline, CDR1 is LNHDA and CDR2 SQIVND (reference sequence). This CDR3 spans 14 amino acids. Trimming removed 7 bases at V and 0 bases at J, with 10 bases between. The CDR3 sequence: CASKTGVSNQPQHF. CDR3 DNA sequence: TGTGCCAGTAAAACAGGAGTTAGCAATCAGCCCCAGCATTTT.

CDR3 nucleotides: TGTGCCACCAGCAATGGGGCGACGGCGGTCTATGGCTACACCTTC. Amino acid sequence: CATSNGATAVYGYTF. The gene calls are TRBV15 and TRBJ1-2, with D perhaps TRBD1 (5 bases). In germline, CDR1 is LNHNV, CDR2 YYDKDF (reference sequence). CDR3 length: 15 amino acids. The V gene lost 4 bases and the J gene lost 4 bases, with 16 bases spanning the gap.

This clone was found a few times. The V and J genes are TRBV4-2 and TRBJ1-4; the D gene is possibly TRBD1 (6 bases). Germline CDR1 is LGHNA and CDR2 is YNFKEQ. The CDR3 spans 14 residues. Trimming pared 0 bases from V and 4 bases from J, leaving 6 bases between. CDR3 residues: CASSQDRGNEKLFF. The CDR3 coding sequence is TGTGCCAGCAGCCAAGACAGGGGTAATGAAAAACTGTTTTTT.

CDR3 amino acids: CASSLYGGGEKLFF. DNA of the CDR3: TGTGCCAGCAGTTTATATGGAGGTGGTGAAAAACTGTTTTTT. V gene TRBV28 combines with J gene TRBJ1-4; D call uncertain. Germline V gene sequence: CDR1 MDHEN, CDR2 SYDVKM. The CDR3 contains 14 residues. V lost 1 base to trimming and J lost 7 bases, with 10 bases between them.

V gene TRBV3-1 (or the pseudogene TRBV3-2) combines with J gene TRBJ2-2, with a weak D call TRBD1 (6 bases). Germline V gene lookup returns CDR1 LGHDT and CDR2 YNNKEL (reference sequence). The CDR3 loop spans 14 amino acids. Trimming took 2 bases from V and 5 from J, leaving 9 bases between them. CDR3 nucleotides: TGTGCCAGCAGCCAATCCAGGGGAACCGGGGAGCTGTTTTTT. Translation: CASSQSRGTGELFF.

The chain carries TRBV5-4 and TRBJ2-7; D perhaps matches TRBD2 (6 bases). V gave up 0 bases and J gave up 5 bases, with 21 bases separating them. The CDR3 sequence is 17 residues long. Germline CDR1 is SGHNT and CDR2 is YYREEE (reference sequence). In DNA form, the CDR3 reads TGTGCCAGCAGCTTGGAGGCGGGGCAGGGTTCTCGTAACGAGCAGTACTTC. This sequence encodes CASSLEAGQGSRNEQYF. Variable domain in full (rest from reference TRBV5-4 and TRBJ2-7): ETGVTQSPTHLIKTRGQQVTLRCSSQSGHNTVSWYQQALGQGPQFIFQYYREEENGRGNFPPRFSGLQFPNYSSELNVNALELDDSALYLCASSLEAGQGSRNEQYFGPGTRLTVT.

Only one count was recorded for this clone. The chain combines TRBV7-2 with TRBJ2-5, with D perhaps TRBD1 (5 bases). CDR3 length: 12 amino acids. Deletions cut 6 bases from V and 4 bases from J, with 9 bases between. Germline CDR1 SGHTA, CDR2 FQGNSA. The CDR3 sequence: CASRTASETQYF. The DNA for the CDR3 is TGTGCCAGCAGGACAGCCTCAGAGACCCAGTACTTC.

This chain connects TRBV28 to TRBJ2-7, with 7 bases identical to TRBD1. Germline CDR1 MDHEN, CDR2 SYDVKM. V lost 7 bases, J lost 0 bases, and 12 bases stayed unmatched. This CDR3 has 16 residues. DNA for the CDR3: TGTGCCAGCACTCGTGGGGGACAGACGAGCTCCTACGAGCAGTACTTC. Amino acids: CASTRGGQTSSYEQYF.